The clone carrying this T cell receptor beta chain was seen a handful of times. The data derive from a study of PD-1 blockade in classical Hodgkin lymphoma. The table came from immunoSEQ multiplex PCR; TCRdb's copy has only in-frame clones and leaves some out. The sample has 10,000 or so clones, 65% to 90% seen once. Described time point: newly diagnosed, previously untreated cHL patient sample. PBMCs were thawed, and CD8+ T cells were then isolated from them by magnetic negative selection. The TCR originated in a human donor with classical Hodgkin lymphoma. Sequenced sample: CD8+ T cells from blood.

The CDR3 DNA reads TGTGCCAGCAGACCTGGACAAATGAACTATGGCTACACCTTC. Amino acids: CASRPGQMNYGYTF. The chain combines TRBV28 with TRBJ1-2, with a tentative D call TRBD1 (5 bases). Trimming shortened V by 6 bases and J by 2 bases, and 13 bases separated the two germline ends. The CDR3 totals 14 residues. The germline CDR1 and CDR2 sequences are MDHEN and SYDVKM.